This T cell receptor beta chain stems from a study of cytomegalovirus exposure and HLA in healthy donors. The CDR3 consists of 13 residues. Per the germline V gene, CDR1 is LNHDA and CDR2 is SQIVND (reference sequence). V lost 8 bases and J 2 bases, leaving 9 bases between the germline ends. The PCR contained 60 Vbeta and 13 Jbeta primers. Measured with immunoSEQ multiplex PCR; TCRdb has only the in-frame clones, and not every one. The sample yields under 150,000 clones, approximately 80% seen once. Donors counted as nominally healthy when sampled, yet unrecorded immune exposures were likely. Broader study findings: Earlier analysis yielded a pattern in which most TCR beta V segments were productive about 90% or about 30% of the time.

Concerning this clone: The antigen remains unidentified.

The source material was PBMCs. The chain joins TRBV19 to TRBJ2-2, with D perhaps TRBD1 (5 bases). This clonotype was obtained from a male donor in good health and CMV-seronegative. The CDR3 coding sequence is TGTGCCAGTCCGGACACCAACACCGGGGAGCTGTTTTTT. It encodes CASPDTNTGELFF.